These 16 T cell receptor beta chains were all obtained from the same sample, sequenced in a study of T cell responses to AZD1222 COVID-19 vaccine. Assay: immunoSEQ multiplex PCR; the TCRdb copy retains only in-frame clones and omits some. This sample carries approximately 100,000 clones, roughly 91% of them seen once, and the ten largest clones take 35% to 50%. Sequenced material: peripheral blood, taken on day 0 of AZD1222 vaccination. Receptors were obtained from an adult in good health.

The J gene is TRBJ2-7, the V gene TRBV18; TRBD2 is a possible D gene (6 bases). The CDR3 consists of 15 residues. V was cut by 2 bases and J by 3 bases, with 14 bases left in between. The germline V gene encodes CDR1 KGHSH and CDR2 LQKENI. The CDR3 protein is CASSPFGSVDYEQYF. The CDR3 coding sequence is TGTGCCAGCTCACCATTCGGGAGTGTCGACTACGAGCAGTACTTC.

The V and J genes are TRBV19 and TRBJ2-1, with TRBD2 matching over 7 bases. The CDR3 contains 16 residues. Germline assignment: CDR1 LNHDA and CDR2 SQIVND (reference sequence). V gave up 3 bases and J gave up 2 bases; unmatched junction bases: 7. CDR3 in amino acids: CASSIKSGLPYNEQFF. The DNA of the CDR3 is TGTGCCAGTAGTATCAAATCGGGACTACCCTACAATGAGCAGTTCTTC. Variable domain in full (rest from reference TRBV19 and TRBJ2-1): DGGITQSPKYLFRKEGQNVTLSCEQNLNHDAMYWYRQDPGQGLRLIYYSQIVNDFQKGDIAEGYSVSREKKESFPLTVTSAQKNPTAFYLCASSIKSGLPYNEQFFGPGTRLTVL.

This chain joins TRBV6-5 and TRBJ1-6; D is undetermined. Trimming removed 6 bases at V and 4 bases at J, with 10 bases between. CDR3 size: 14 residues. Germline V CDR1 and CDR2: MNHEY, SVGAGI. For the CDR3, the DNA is TGTGCCAGCAGCACGCCATATTATAATTCACCCCTCCACTTT. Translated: CASSTPYYNSPLHF.

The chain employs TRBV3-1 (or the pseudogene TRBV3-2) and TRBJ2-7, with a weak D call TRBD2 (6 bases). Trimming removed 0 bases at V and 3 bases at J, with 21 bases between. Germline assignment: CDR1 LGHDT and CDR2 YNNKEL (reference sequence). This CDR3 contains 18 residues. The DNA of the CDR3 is TGTGCCAGCAGCCAAGACAGAGTAACGGGACTCCCGCTCTACGAGCAGTACTTC. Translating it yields CASSQDRVTGLPLYEQYF.

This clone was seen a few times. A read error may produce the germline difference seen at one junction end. CDR3 in DNA: TGTGCCAGCAGCTACTCAGAGTTATTAAGCAGCCCCCAGCATTTT. Translation: CASSYSELLSSPQHF. J is TRBJ1-5 and V is TRBV6-2 or TRBV6-3; D gene ambiguous. Germline loops: CDR1 MNHEY, CDR2 SVGEGT. The CDR3 runs 15 residues.

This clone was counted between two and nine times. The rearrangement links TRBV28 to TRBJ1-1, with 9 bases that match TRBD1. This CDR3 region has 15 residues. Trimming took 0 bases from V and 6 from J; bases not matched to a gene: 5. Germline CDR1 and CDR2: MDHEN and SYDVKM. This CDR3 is CASSLWDRTGAEAFF. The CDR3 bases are TGTGCCAGCAGTTTATGGGATCGGACAGGGGCTGAAGCTTTCTTT.

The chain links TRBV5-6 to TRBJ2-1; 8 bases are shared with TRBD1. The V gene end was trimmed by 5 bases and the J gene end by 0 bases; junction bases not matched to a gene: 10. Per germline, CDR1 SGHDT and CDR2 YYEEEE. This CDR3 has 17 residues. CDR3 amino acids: CASSLRQGAFSYNEQFF. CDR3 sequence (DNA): TGTGCCAGCAGTCTCAGGCAGGGGGCCTTCTCCTACAATGAGCAGTTCTTC.

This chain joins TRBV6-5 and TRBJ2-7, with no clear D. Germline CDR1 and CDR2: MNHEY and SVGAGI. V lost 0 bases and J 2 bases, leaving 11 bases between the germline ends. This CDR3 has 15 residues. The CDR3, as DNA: TGTGCCAGCAGTTACTCGAAGCTCGGACCCTACGAGCAGTACTTC. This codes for CASSYSKLGPYEQYF.

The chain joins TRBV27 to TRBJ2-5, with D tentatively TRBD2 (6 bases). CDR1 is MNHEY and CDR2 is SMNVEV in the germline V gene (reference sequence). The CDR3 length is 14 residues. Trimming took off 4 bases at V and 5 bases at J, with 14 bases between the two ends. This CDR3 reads CASSSLGLGETQYF. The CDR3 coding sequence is TGTGCCAGCAGTTCCCTGGGACTCGGGGAGACCCAGTACTTC.

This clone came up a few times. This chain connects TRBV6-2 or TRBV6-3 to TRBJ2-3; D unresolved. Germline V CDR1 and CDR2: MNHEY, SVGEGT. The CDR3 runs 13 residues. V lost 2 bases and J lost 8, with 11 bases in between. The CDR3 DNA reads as TGTGCCAGCAGTTACCAATCCCTGGGTACGCAGTATTTT. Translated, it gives CASSYQSLGTQYF.

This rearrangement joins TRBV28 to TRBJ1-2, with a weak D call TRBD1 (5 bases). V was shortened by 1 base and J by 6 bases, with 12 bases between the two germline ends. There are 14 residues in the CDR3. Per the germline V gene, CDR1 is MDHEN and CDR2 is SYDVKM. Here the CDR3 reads CASSLYAGFNGYTF. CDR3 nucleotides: TGTGCCAGCAGTTTATACGCAGGGTTTAATGGCTACACCTTC.

CDR3 loop: CASSPGKHYGYTF. The CDR3 nucleotides read TGTGCCAGTAGTCCGGGAAAACACTATGGCTACACCTTC. This rearrangement joins TRBV19 to TRBJ1-2; D uncertain. The CDR3 consists of 13 residues. Germline CDR1 and CDR2: LNHDA and SQIVND (reference sequence). V shed 5 bases and J shed 3 bases, with 10 bases lying between them.

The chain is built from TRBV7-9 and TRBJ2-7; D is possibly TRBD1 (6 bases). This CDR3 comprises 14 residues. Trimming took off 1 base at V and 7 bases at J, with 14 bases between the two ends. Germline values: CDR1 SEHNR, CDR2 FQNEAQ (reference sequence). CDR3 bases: TGTGCCAGCAGCTTAGGGACAGTCCCCTGGGAGCAGTACTTC. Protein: CASSLGTVPWEQYF.

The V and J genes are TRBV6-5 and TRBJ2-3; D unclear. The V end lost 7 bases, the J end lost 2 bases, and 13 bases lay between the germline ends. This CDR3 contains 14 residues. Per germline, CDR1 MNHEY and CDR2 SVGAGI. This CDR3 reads CASIVRDLTDTQYF. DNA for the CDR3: TGTGCCAGCATTGTACGCGACCTCACAGATACGCAGTATTTT.

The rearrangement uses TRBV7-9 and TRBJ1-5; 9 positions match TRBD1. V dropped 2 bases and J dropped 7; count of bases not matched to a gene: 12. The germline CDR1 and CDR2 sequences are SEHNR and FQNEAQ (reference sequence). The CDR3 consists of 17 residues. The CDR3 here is CASSLLGGTGINQPQHF. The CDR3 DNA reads TGTGCCAGCAGCTTATTGGGCGGGACAGGGATTAACCAGCCCCAGCATTTT.

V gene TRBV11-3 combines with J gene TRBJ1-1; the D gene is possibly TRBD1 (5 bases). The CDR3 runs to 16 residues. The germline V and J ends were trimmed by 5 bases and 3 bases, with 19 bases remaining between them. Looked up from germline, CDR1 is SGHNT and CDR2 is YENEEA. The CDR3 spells CASSPTSLTGDTEAFF. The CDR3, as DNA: TGTGCCAGCAGCCCGACGTCTCTTACGGGGGACACTGAAGCTTTCTTT.